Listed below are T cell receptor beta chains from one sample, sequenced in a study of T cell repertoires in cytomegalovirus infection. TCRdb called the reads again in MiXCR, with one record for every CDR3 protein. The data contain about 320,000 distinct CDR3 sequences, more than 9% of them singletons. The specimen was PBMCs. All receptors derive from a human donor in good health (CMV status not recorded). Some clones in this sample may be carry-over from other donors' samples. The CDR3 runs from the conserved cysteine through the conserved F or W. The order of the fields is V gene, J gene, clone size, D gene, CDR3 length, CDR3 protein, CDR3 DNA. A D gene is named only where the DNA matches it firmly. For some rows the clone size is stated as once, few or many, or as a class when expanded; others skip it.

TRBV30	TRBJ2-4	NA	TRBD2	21	CAWSPAPFASGSPFSKNIQYF	TGTGCCTGGAGCCCAGCCCCCTTCGCTAGCGGGAGTCCCTTCTCCAAAAACATTCAGTACTTC
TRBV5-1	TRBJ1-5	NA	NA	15	CASSLGQTSNQPQHF	TGCGCCAGCAGCTTGGGACAGACTAGCAATCAGCCCCAGCATTTT
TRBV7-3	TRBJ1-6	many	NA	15	CASSQTPGENSPLHF	TGTGCCAGCAGTCAAACCCCAGGGGAAAATTCACCCCTCCACTTT
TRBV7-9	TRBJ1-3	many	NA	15	CASSFPPPSGNTIYF	TGTGCCAGCAGCTTTCCCCCGCCGTCAGGAAACACCATATATTTT
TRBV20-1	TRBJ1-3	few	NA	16	CSARDRKTMRGNTIYF	TGCAGTGCTAGAGATCGTAAGACTATGAGGGGAAACACCATATATTTT
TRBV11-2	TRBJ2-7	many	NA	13	CASRSILGNEQYF	TGTGCCAGCAGGTCAATACTAGGGAACGAGCAGTACTTC
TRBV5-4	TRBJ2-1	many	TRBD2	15	CASSLWQGGGNEQFF	TGTGCCAGCAGCTTGTGGCAGGGCGGGGGCAATGAGCAGTTCTTC
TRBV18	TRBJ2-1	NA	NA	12	CASSPNNNEQFF	TGTGCCAGCTCACCAAACAACAATGAGCAGTTCTTC
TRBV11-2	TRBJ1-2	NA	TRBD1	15	CASSDRPGQSGGYTF	TGTGCCAGCAGCGATAGACCGGGACAGTCGGGGGGCTACACCTTC
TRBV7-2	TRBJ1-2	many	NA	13	CASSFDRFRGYTF	TGTGCCAGCAGCTTTGACAGGTTTAGAGGCTACACCTTC
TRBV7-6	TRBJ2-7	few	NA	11	CASSEQHEQYF	TGTGCCAGCAGCGAACAACACGAGCAGTACTTC
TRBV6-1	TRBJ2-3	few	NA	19	CASSETPHTSFGKIDTQYF	TGTGCCAGCAGTGAAACCCCCCATACTAGTTTCGGGAAGATAGATACGCAGTATTTT
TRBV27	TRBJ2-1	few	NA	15	CAIATHRGINNEQFF	TGTGCCATCGCGACACATCGGGGGATCAACAATGAGCAGTTCTTC
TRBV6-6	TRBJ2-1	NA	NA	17	CASSYSFAGSSYNEQFF	TGTGCCAGCAGTTACTCGTTCGCCGGGAGCTCCTACAATGAGCAGTTCTTC
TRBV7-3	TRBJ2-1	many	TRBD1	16	CASSSRGPVSYNEQFF	TGTGCCAGCAGCTCGAGGGGGCCGGTTTCCTACAATGAGCAGTTCTTC
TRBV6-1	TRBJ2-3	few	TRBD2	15	CASSSREAPGDTQYF	TGTGCCAGCAGTTCGCGGGAGGCCCCAGGGGATACGCAGTATTTT
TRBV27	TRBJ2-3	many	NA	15	CASSLIRALTDTQYF	TGTGCCAGCAGTTTAATCCGGGCCCTCACAGATACGCAGTATTTT
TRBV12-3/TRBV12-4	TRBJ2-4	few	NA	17	CASSPTTGPLTKNIQYF	TGTGCCAGCAGTCCCACGACAGGACCATTAACCAAAAACATTCAGTACTTC
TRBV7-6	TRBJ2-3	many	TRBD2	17	CASSLGPSGGAVDTQYF	TGTGCCAGCAGCTTAGGTCCTAGCGGGGGGGCCGTAGATACGCAGTATTTT
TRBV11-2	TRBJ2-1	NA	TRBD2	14	CASTPESGSREQFF	TGTGCCAGCACCCCGGAAAGCGGGAGTCGTGAGCAGTTCTTC
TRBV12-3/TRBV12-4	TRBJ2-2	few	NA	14	CASSPDRNTGELFF	TGTGCCAGCAGTCCGGACAGAAACACCGGGGAGCTGTTTTTT
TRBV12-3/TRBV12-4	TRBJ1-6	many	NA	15	CASSLQGMLNSPLHF	TGTGCCAGCAGCCTACAGGGAATGTTGAATTCACCCCTCCACTTT
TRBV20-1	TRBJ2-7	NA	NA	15	CSARVRDPSSYEQYF	TGCAGTGCCAGGGTGCGGGATCCCAGCTCCTACGAGCAGTACTTC
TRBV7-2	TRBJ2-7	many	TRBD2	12	CASRGSGYEQYF	TGTGCCAGCAGAGGTAGCGGGTACGAGCAGTACTTC
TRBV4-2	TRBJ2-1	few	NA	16	CASSQDVGSSYNEQFF	TGTGCCAGCAGCCAAGATGTAGGGAGCTCCTACAATGAGCAGTTCTTC
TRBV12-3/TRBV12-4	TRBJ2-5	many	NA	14	CASSSPDTGETQYF	TGTGCCAGCAGTTCCCCCGACACTGGGGAGACCCAGTACTTC
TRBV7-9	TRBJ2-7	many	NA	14	CASSLSRGAYEQYF	TGTGCCAGCAGCTTATCGCGGGGAGCCTACGAGCAGTACTTC
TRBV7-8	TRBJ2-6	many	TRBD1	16	CASSPRTGPGANVLTF	TGTGCCAGCAGCCCGAGGACAGGGCCGGGGGCCAACGTCCTGACTTTC
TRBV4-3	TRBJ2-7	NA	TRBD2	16	CASSRHLMGTSPEQYF	TGCGCCAGCAGCCGACACCTTATGGGGACTAGCCCCGAGCAGTACTTC
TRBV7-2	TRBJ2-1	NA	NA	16	CASSWRGTQINNEQFF	TGTGCCAGCAGCTGGCGGGGCACTCAAATAAACAATGAGCAGTTCTTC
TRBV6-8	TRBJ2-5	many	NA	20	CASSYFGDPRPPGKQETQYF	TGTGCCAGCAGTTATTTTGGGGACCCCAGGCCCCCCGGCAAACAAGAGACCCAGTACTTC
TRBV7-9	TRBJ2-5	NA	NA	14	CASARAAGQETQYF	TGTGCCAGCGCCCGGGCGGCGGGACAAGAGACCCAGTACTTC
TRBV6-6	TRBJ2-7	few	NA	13	CASTGTRSYEQYF	TGTGCCAGTACCGGGACGAGATCCTACGAGCAGTACTTC
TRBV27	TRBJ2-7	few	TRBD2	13	CASTPTSGYEQYF	TGTGCCAGCACCCCGACTAGCGGGTACGAGCAGTACTTC
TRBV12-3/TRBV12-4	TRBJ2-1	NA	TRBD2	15	CASKLGGSSYNEQFF	TGTGCCAGCAAACTGGGCGGGAGCTCCTACAATGAGCAGTTCTTC
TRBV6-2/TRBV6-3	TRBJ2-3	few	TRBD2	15	CASSSSRGGTDTQYF	TGTGCCAGCAGTTCAAGCCGGGGGGGCACAGATACGCAGTATTTT
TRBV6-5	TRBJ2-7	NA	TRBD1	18	CASSRRTGVFSQSYEQYF	TGTGCCAGCAGTCGCCGGACAGGGGTATTTTCCCAATCCTACGAGCAGTACTTC
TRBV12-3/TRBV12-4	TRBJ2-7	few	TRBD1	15	CASSPPGQGLREQYF	TGTGCCAGCAGTCCTCCGGGACAGGGCCTCCGCGAGCAGTACTTC
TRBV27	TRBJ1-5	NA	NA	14	CASSFTGSNQPQHF	TGTGCCAGCAGTTTTACGGGTTCCAATCAGCCCCAGCATTTT
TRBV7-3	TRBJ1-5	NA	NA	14	CASSEVEPNQPQHF	TGTGCCAGCAGCGAAGTGGAGCCCAATCAGCCCCAGCATTTT
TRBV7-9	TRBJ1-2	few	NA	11	CASGGEYGYTF	TGTGCCAGTGGGGGTGAATATGGCTACACCTTC
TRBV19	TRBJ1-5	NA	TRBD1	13	CASRDRGNQPQHF	TGTGCCAGTAGGGACAGGGGAAATCAGCCCCAGCATTTT